The 27 T cell receptor beta chains below all came from one sample that was sequenced in a study of T cell repertoires in ileal Crohn's disease. Profiled with immunoSEQ multiplex PCR; TCRdb holds only in-frame clones, not every one. The data show approximately 30,000 clones, with about 80% seen just once and under 20% held by the top ten. The specimen was ileal tissue. These receptor sequences come from an adult with Crohn's disease.

V is TRBV7-3 and J is TRBJ2-6; TRBD2 might be the D (5 bases). Trimming pared 3 bases from V and 4 bases from J, leaving 13 bases between. This CDR3 comprises 16 residues. Germline V gene sequence: CDR1 SGHTA, CDR2 FQGTGA. The chain's CDR3 is CASSFSRGSGANVLTF. Here the CDR3 DNA reads TGTGCCAGCAGCTTTTCCCGGGGTTCCGGGGCCAACGTCCTGACTTTC.

The chain couples TRBV4-2 to TRBJ2-3; 10 positions agree with TRBD2. Trimming at V came to 0 bases and at J to 7 bases, leaving 10 bases not matched to a gene. The CDR3 consists of 17 residues. CDR1 and CDR2 (germline): LGHNA, YNFKEQ. CDR3 region: CASSQDLRASGGNTQYF. The CDR3 DNA reads TGTGCCAGCAGCCAAGATCTTCGGGCTAGCGGGGGTAATACGCAGTATTTT.

The chain links TRBV29-1 to TRBJ1-4; the match to TRBD1 covers 10 bases. V trimming: 7 bases; J trimming: 5 bases; junction bases outside the gene matches: 4. CDR1 and CDR2 (germline): SQVTM, ANQGSEA. CDR3 length: 13 amino acids. The CDR3 sequence is CSAEGQGNEKLFF. In DNA form, the CDR3 reads TGCAGCGCCGAGGGACAGGGGAATGAAAAACTGTTTTTT.

This clone occurred a few times. V gene TRBV10-1 combines with J gene TRBJ2-3, with 12 bases matching TRBD2. Unmatched junction bases numbered 11, after V lost 4 bases and J lost 6 bases. CDR3 size: 17 residues. CDR1 and CDR2 (germline): WNHNN, SYGVQD (reference sequence). CDR3 loop: CASSVAWLAGGEDTQYF. The CDR3 DNA reads as TGCGCCAGCAGTGTTGCCTGGCTAGCGGGAGGGGAGGATACGCAGTATTTT.

CDR3 sequence (DNA): TGTGCCAGCAGCGTAAGGACTAGCGGGGGCCACAATGAGCAGTTCTTC. As protein: CASSVRTSGGHNEQFF. The genes are TRBV5-6 and TRBJ2-1; 13 positions agree with TRBD2. Germline CDR1 reads SGHDT; CDR2 reads YYEEEE. The J segment lost 5 bases and the V segment lost 4 bases, leaving 6 bases of the junction unmatched. The CDR3 is 16 residues long. Full variable domain (missing parts from reference TRBV5-6 and TRBJ2-1): DAGVTQSPTHLIKTRGQQVTLRCSPKSGHDTVSWYQQALGQGPQFIFQYYEEEERQRGNFPDRFSGHQFPNYSSELNVNALLLGDSALYLCASSVRTSGGHNEQFFGPGTRLTVL.

This chain joins TRBV5-6 and TRBJ2-7; 7 bases fit TRBD2. There are 16 residues in the CDR3. V lost 0 bases to trimming and J lost 3 bases; unmatched junction nucleotides: 9. The germline gives CDR1 SGHDT, CDR2 YYEEEE. CDR3 region: CASSLAGLGSRYEQYF. The CDR3 nucleotides are TGTGCCAGCAGCTTGGCCGGACTAGGGTCCCGCTACGAGCAGTACTTC.

The J gene is TRBJ2-7, the V gene TRBV6-5; 11 bases line up with TRBD2. The germline gives CDR1 MNHEY, CDR2 SVGAGI. The ends lost 6 bases at V and 5 bases at J; junction bases unmatched: 6. This CDR3 region has 14 residues. CDR3 DNA: TGTGCCAGCAGCCCGAGACTAGCGGGAAACGAGCAGTACTTC. It encodes CASSPRLAGNEQYF.

This clone was observed a single time. J is TRBJ2-4 and V is TRBV7-2, with TRBD1 matching 7 bases. The CDR3 spans 15 residues. From germline, CDR1 is SGHTA and CDR2 FQGNSA. Trimming took 3 bases from V and 7 from J; bases not matched to a gene: 9. In nucleotides, the CDR3 is TGTGCCAGCAGCTTGAACAGGGGCGAGGGGAACATTCAGTACTTC. Residues: CASSLNRGEGNIQYF.

The rearrangement uses TRBV18 and TRBJ1-1; TRBD1 is a possible D gene (5 bases). Germline V gene lookup returns CDR1 KGHSH and CDR2 LQKENI. The CDR3 runs 15 residues. V lost 3 bases to trimming and J lost 2 bases, with 13 bases between them. CDR3 bases: TGTGCCAGCTCACCCCTCGGCGGGGCTAACACTGAAGCTTTCTTT. Translation: CASSPLGGANTEAFF.

The rearrangement uses TRBV5-4 and TRBJ1-2; no clear D. The CDR3 spans 14 residues. Germline lookup yields CDR1 SGHNT and CDR2 YYREEE (reference sequence). V dropped 4 bases and J dropped 3 bases, with 13 bases sitting between them. This CDR3 is CASSPEAGDYGYTF. The CDR3 DNA follows: TGTGCCAGCAGCCCCGAGGCCGGGGACTATGGCTACACCTTC. Full variable domain (rest looked up from reference TRBV5-4 and TRBJ1-2): ETGVTQSPTHLIKTRGQQVTLRCSSQSGHNTVSWYQQALGQGPQFIFQYYREEENGRGNFPPRFSGLQFPNYSSELNVNALELDDSALYLCASSPEAGDYGYTFGSGTRLTVV.

This chain links TRBV6-5 with TRBJ2-7; TRBD1 might be the D (6 bases). Deletions cut 4 bases from V and 5 bases from J, with 12 bases between. The CDR3 has 13 residues. Germline CDR1 and CDR2: MNHEY and SVGAGI. The CDR3 DNA reads TGTGCCAGCAGTTTACAGGGTGGTAACGAGCAGTACTTC. Protein product: CASSLQGGNEQYF.

V and J are TRBV5-4 and TRBJ2-5; maybe TRBD2 (5 bases). V shed 0 bases and J shed 5 bases, with 11 bases lying between them. This CDR3 spans 14 amino acids. Looked up from germline, CDR1 is SGHNT and CDR2 is YYREEE (reference sequence). Written as DNA, the CDR3 is TGTGCCAGCAGCTTGGCGGGGAGAGGGGAGACCCAGTACTTC. Its protein is CASSLAGRGETQYF.

J is TRBJ2-7 and V is TRBV30; 10 bases are a match to TRBD2. The CDR3 sequence is 18 residues long. CDR1 GTSNPN and CDR2 SVGIG come from the germline V gene (reference sequence). The V segment lost 0 bases and the J segment 2 bases; nucleotides outside the gene matches: 13. This chain's CDR3 is CAWSVRPIPGLATYEQYF. CDR3 DNA sequence: TGTGCCTGGAGTGTACGCCCGATTCCGGGACTAGCGACCTACGAGCAGTACTTC. Complete variable domain (other parts from reference TRBV30 and TRBJ2-7): SQTIHQWPATLVQPVGSPLSLECTVEGTSNPNLYWYRQAAGRGLQLLFYSVGIGQISSEVPQNLSASRPQDRQFILSSKKLLLSDSGFYLCAWSVRPIPGLATYEQYFGPGTRLTVT.

The rearrangement uses TRBV5-4 and TRBJ2-7; a weak D match, TRBD2 (5 bases). The ends were cut back, 5 bases at V and 0 bases at J, with 15 bases in the middle. CDR1 and CDR2 (germline): SGHNT, YYREEE (reference sequence). The CDR3 has 15 residues. CDR3 protein: CASRAGLIPSYEQYF. The CDR3 DNA reads as TGTGCCAGCAGAGCTGGACTCATCCCCTCCTACGAGCAGTACTTC.

V and J are TRBV7-2 and TRBJ1-5; D gene unclear. Germline V gene data show CDR1 as SGHTA and CDR2 as FQGNSA. Trimming removed 2 bases from V and 5 bases from J, with 13 bases in between. CDR3 length: 15 residues. The CDR3 region has the DNA TGTGCCAGCAGCTTAATTGGCAGGCCGCATCAGCCCCAGCATTTT. Residues: CASSLIGRPHQPQHF.

This rearrangement joins TRBV7-2 to TRBJ2-7; D ambiguous. V dropped 1 base and J dropped 5 bases, with 3 bases sitting between them. CDR1 SGHTA and CDR2 FQGNSA come from the germline V gene. The length of the CDR3 is 11 residues. CDR3 nucleotide sequence: TGTGCCAGCAGCTTAGTCGACGAGCAGTACTTC. This translates into CASSLVDEQYF.

The V gene is TRBV5-1, the J gene TRBJ2-1, with D unclear. CDR3 length: 13 residues. Germline CDR1 and CDR2: SGHRS and YFSETQ. Trimming removed 4 bases from V and 7 bases from J, with 12 bases in between. CDR3 residues: CASSVDSNNEQFF. The CDR3 nucleotides are TGCGCCAGCAGCGTCGACTCGAATAATGAGCAGTTCTTC.

The chain joins TRBV5-4 to TRBJ2-7; D unresolved. Germline-derived CDR1 and CDR2 are SGHNT and YYREEE (reference sequence). Deletions cut 1 base from V and 4 bases from J, with 6 bases between. The CDR3 covers 12 residues. The CDR3 sequence is CASSLLGYEQYF. The CDR3 DNA reads TGTGCCAGCAGCTTGCTCGGTTACGAGCAGTACTTC.

The chain employs TRBV5-1 and TRBJ2-1; 11 bases are shared with TRBD2. The CDR3 covers 15 residues. CDR1 SGHRS and CDR2 YFSETQ come from the germline V gene. The J segment lost 4 bases and the V segment lost 4 bases, leaving 4 bases of the junction unmatched. The CDR3 DNA is TGCGCCAGCAGCGCCGGACTAGCGGGTTACAATGAGCAGTTCTTC. It codes for CASSAGLAGYNEQFF.

The chain recombines TRBV30 with TRBJ2-2; D is perhaps TRBD1 (5 bases). CDR1 and CDR2 (germline): GTSNPN, SVGIG (reference sequence). V dropped 4 bases and J dropped 4 bases, with 13 bases sitting between them. CDR3 length equals 14 residues. This CDR3 is CAWTPGLGTGELFF. The CDR3 bases are TGTGCCTGGACCCCAGGGTTAGGCACCGGGGAGCTGTTTTTT.

About this clone: The sample carries other DNA sequences with the same CDR3. The genes are TRBV7-9 and TRBJ1-6; D unclear. Germline loops: CDR1 SEHNR, CDR2 FQNEAQ (reference sequence). CDR3 length: 14 amino acids. Trimming pared 6 bases from V and 3 bases from J, leaving 9 bases between. CDR3 sequence reads: CASSGELYNSPLHF. In nucleotides, the CDR3 is TGTGCCAGCAGTGGGGAGCTCTATAATTCACCCCTCCACTTT.

This chain uses TRBV5-4 with TRBJ2-1; D gene ambiguous. The length of the CDR3 is 12 residues. Trimming took 3 bases from V and 6 from J, leaving 7 bases between them. CDR1 and CDR2 from the germline V gene are SGHNT and YYREEE (reference sequence). The chain's CDR3 is CASSSPGNEQFF. The CDR3 bases are TGTGCCAGCAGCTCACCAGGCAATGAGCAGTTCTTC.

The chain employs TRBV6-5 and TRBJ2-7, with a tentative D call TRBD2 (6 bases). The CDR3 has 13 amino acids. CDR1 and CDR2 from the germline V gene are MNHEY and SVGAGI. The V gene lost 7 bases and the J gene lost 6 bases, with 16 bases spanning the gap. CDR3 DNA sequence: TGTGCCAGCAAAATCGGGAGTCGGAGCGAGCAGTACTTC. Amino acid sequence: CASKIGSRSEQYF.

The chain links TRBV20-1 to TRBJ2-1; the D gene is possibly TRBD2 (6 bases). There are 11 residues in the CDR3. CDR1 and CDR2 (germline): DFQATT, SNEGSKA (reference sequence). V lost 6 bases and J lost 7, with 10 bases in between. CDR3 DNA: TGCAGTGCCCCCCGGGGGAATGAGCAGTTCTTC. This sequence encodes CSAPRGNEQFF.

This chain joins TRBV7-2 and TRBJ2-7, with 9 positions matching TRBD2. V dropped 0 bases and J dropped 5; count of bases not matched to a gene: 5. Germline CDR1 is SGHTA and CDR2 is FQGNSA. The CDR3 consists of 15 residues. CDR3 DNA: TGTGCCAGCAGCTTAGCGGGTAGCGGGAGACACGAGCAGTACTTC. This encodes CASSLAGSGRHEQYF. Complete variable domain (other parts from reference TRBV7-2 and TRBJ2-7): GAGVSQSPSNKVTEKGKDVELRCDPISGHTALYWYRQSLGQGLEFLIYFQGNSAPDKSGLPSDRFSAERTGGSVSTLTIQRTQQEDSAVYLCASSLAGSGRHEQYFGPGTRLTVT.

The V gene is TRBV11-2, the J gene TRBJ2-5; 9 bases are a match to TRBD1. The CDR3 has 16 amino acids. The V gene end was trimmed by 1 base and the J gene end by 5 bases; junction bases not matched to a gene: 8. Germline V gene data show CDR1 as SGHAT and CDR2 as FQNNGV. CDR3 sequence reads: CASSLGVQGASETQYF. CDR3 nucleotide sequence: TGTGCCAGCAGCTTAGGGGTACAGGGGGCTTCGGAGACCCAGTACTTC.

This clone turned up a few times. The gene calls are TRBV5-6 and TRBJ2-5; D might be TRBD1 (5 bases). V lost 0 bases and J lost 0, with 6 bases in between. The CDR3 runs 14 residues. CDR1 SGHDT and CDR2 YYEEEE come from the germline V gene. CDR3 amino acids: CASSLDRYQETQYF. CDR3 in DNA: TGTGCCAGCAGCTTGGACAGGTACCAAGAGACCCAGTACTTC. Using reference TRBV5-6 and TRBJ2-5 for the parts outside the CDR3, the full variable domain is DAGVTQSPTHLIKTRGQQVTLRCSPKSGHDTVSWYQQALGQGPQFIFQYYEEEERQRGNFPDRFSGHQFPNYSSELNVNALLLGDSALYLCASSLDRYQETQYFGPGTRLLVL.